Listed below are T cell receptor beta chains from one sample, sequenced in a study of blood T cells in healthy people across ages. TCRdb independently ran MiXCR on the 5' RACE reads; one entry per CDR3 protein. Of 540,000 or so distinct CDR3 sequences listed, about 24% are singletons. This same sample was also taken into another study, of T cells of mothers and their children.

The sequenced sample was blood. The receptors shown here come from a boy younger than 18 in good health. CDR3s include the opening cysteine and the closing phenylalanine or tryptophan. D genes are given only for firm matches. The size of a clone is reported for some rows only, either as once, few or many, or as a class for expanded clones.

V,D,size,J,DNA,CDR3
TRBV7-9,TRBD1,NA,TRBJ2-1,TGTGCCAGCAGCCTGAATGAGGGACAGGGGGCAAATGAGCAGTTCTTC,CASSLNEGQGANEQFF
TRBV4-1,NA,NA,TRBJ2-2,TGCGCCAGCAGCCACACCGGGGACGCCGGGGAGCTGTTTTTT,CASSHTGDAGELFF
TRBV20-1,NA,few,TRBJ2-1,TGCAGTGCTAGACCAGACAATGAGCAGTTCTTC,CSARPDNEQFF
TRBV12-3/TRBV12-4,NA,many,TRBJ2-5,TGTGCCAGCACCAGGGAGGGGGCCTCCCAAGAGACCCAGTACTTC,CASTREGASQETQYF
TRBV24-1,TRBD2,few,TRBJ2-5,TGTGCCACCAGGTACCCAGCGGGAGGGCCCTCTAGCCAATCCCCGACGGAGAGGTTCTTC,CATRYPAGGPSSQSPTERFF
TRBV4-1,NA,NA,TRBJ2-3,TGCGCCAGCAGCCAAGAGAGGGTAGTAGCGGGCACAGATACGCAGTATTTT,CASSQERVVAGTDTQYF
TRBV7-9,TRBD1,few,TRBJ2-5,TGTGCCAGCAGCTTAGGCTGGGACAGCCAAGAGACCCAGTACTTC,CASSLGWDSQETQYF
TRBV20-1,NA,few,TRBJ2-7,TGCAGTGCGCAAGACAGAAGCTCCTACGAGCAGTACTTC,CSAQDRSSYEQYF
TRBV7-9,NA,few,TRBJ2-1,TGTGCCAGCAGCTTAAGCGGTACAGTGAGCTCCTACAATGAGCAGTTCTTC,CASSLSGTVSSYNEQFF
TRBV2,NA,NA,TRBJ1-2,TGTGCCAGCTCCCAAGACCAGACTAACTATGGCTACACCTTC,CASSQDQTNYGYTF
TRBV7-9,TRBD1,NA,TRBJ1-2,TGTGCCAGCAGCCCTTGGGACAGGGTTAACTATGGCTACACCTTC,CASSPWDRVNYGYTF
TRBV3-1,NA,many,TRBJ2-5,TGTGCCAGCAGCCGCCGGCGGGGAACCCAAGAGACCCAGTACTTC,CASSRRRGTQETQYF
TRBV20-1,TRBD2,NA,TRBJ2-5,TGCAGTGCTAGAGGGGTAGCGGGAGGTAGAGAGACCCAGTACTTC,CSARGVAGGRETQYF
TRBV28,NA,few,TRBJ2-5,TGTGCCAGCAGTTTGCCCTTTGACATCGGGGAGACCCAGTACTTC,CASSLPFDIGETQYF
TRBV5-1,TRBD2,NA,TRBJ2-1,TGCGCCAGCAGGTCCGGCAGCGGGACTCAGAGCTCCTACAATGAGCAGTTCTTC,CASRSGSGTQSSYNEQFF
TRBV28,TRBD1,NA,TRBJ1-4,TGTGCCAGCAGCATGACAGGGATTAATGAAAAACTGTTTTTT,CASSMTGINEKLFF
TRBV4-3,TRBD1,few,TRBJ1-4,TGCGCCAGCAGCCAAGATTCGGGACAGATTAATGAAAAACTGTTTTTT,CASSQDSGQINEKLFF
TRBV28,NA,few,TRBJ2-1,TGTGCCAGCAGACCGGGGAATGAGCAGTTCTTC,CASRPGNEQFF
TRBV6-5,TRBD1,few,TRBJ1-4,TGTGCCAGCTCCACAGGGGGCGGTGAAAAACTGTTTTTT,CASSTGGGEKLFF
TRBV29-1,TRBD2,NA,TRBJ2-1,TGCAGCGTTTTAGGCGGGAGGGTTGAGCAGTTCTTC,CSVLGGRVEQFF
TRBV29-1,NA,NA,TRBJ2-7,TGCAGCGTTGACAAGTCCAACTCCTACGAGCAGTACTTC,CSVDKSNSYEQYF
TRBV29-1,NA,NA,TRBJ2-2,TGCAGCGCGGCCCATCCAGCGAACACCGGGGAGCTGTTTTTT,CSAAHPANTGELFF
TRBV12-3/TRBV12-4,TRBD1,NA,TRBJ1-4,TGTGCCAGCAGCCCTGGGACAGGACATAATGAAAAACTGTTTTTT,CASSPGTGHNEKLFF